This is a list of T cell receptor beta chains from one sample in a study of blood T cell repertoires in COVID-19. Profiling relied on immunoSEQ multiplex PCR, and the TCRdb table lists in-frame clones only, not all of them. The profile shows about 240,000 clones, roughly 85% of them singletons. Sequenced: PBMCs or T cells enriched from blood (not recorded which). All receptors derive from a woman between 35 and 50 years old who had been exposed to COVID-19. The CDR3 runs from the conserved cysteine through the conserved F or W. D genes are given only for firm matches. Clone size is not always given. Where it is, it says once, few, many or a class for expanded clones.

CDR3 protein: CASSAGQGAGQPQHF
CDR3 DNA: TGTGCCAGCAGCGCGGGACAGGGGGCTGGTCAGCCCCAGCATTTT
J gene: TRBJ1-5
V gene: TRBV9
clone size: .
D gene: TRBD1
CDR3 length: 15

CDR3 protein: CASSPSESLNTEAFF
CDR3 DNA: TGCGCCAGCAGCCCGAGCGAAAGCCTAAACACTGAAGCTTTCTTT
J gene: TRBJ1-1
V gene: TRBV4-1
clone size: .
D gene: .
CDR3 length: 15

CDR3 protein: CASSSPAGGYNSPLHF
CDR3 DNA: TGTGCCAGCAGTTCACCGGCCGGGGGCTATAATTCACCCCTCCACTTT
J gene: TRBJ1-6
V gene: TRBV28
clone size: .
D gene: .
CDR3 length: 16

CDR3 protein: CASSSRPAGNTEAFF
CDR3 DNA: TGTGCCAGCAGCTCCAGACCAGCGGGGAACACTGAAGCTTTCTTT
J gene: TRBJ1-1
V gene: TRBV5-8
clone size: .
D gene: .
CDR3 length: 15

CDR3 protein: CAISVRIAGRDETQYF
CDR3 DNA: TGTGCCATCAGTGTGCGAATAGCGGGGAGGGATGAGACCCAGTACTTC
J gene: TRBJ2-5
V gene: TRBV10-3
clone size: .
D gene: TRBD2
CDR3 length: 16

CDR3 protein: CASSLGGVGETQYF
CDR3 DNA: TGTGCCAGCAGCTTAGGTGGAGTCGGAGAGACCCAGTACTTC
J gene: TRBJ2-5
V gene: TRBV7-8
clone size: .
D gene: .
CDR3 length: 14

CDR3 protein: CASSTLAGGQDTQYF
CDR3 DNA: TGTGCCAGCAGTACACTAGCGGGGGGGCAAGATACGCAGTATTTT
J gene: TRBJ2-3
V gene: TRBV2
clone size: .
D gene: TRBD2
CDR3 length: 15

CDR3 protein: CASSHRTATGELFF
CDR3 DNA: TGTGCCAGCAGTCACCGGACAGCAACCGGGGAGCTGTTTTTT
J gene: TRBJ2-2
V gene: TRBV27
clone size: .
D gene: .
CDR3 length: 14

CDR3 protein: CASSEQGTLNTIYF
CDR3 DNA: TGTGCCAGCAGTGAACAGGGTACATTAAACACCATATATTTT
J gene: TRBJ1-3
V gene: TRBV6-1
clone size: .
D gene: .
CDR3 length: 14

CDR3 protein: CASRTRDSPTVDQPQHF
CDR3 DNA: TGTGCCAGTAGGACAAGGGACAGCCCCACGGTGGATCAGCCCCAGCATTTT
J gene: TRBJ1-5
V gene: TRBV19
clone size: .
D gene: TRBD1
CDR3 length: 17

CDR3 protein: CASRPGGFQETQYF
CDR3 DNA: TGTGCCAGCAGACCCGGAGGGTTCCAAGAGACCCAGTACTTC
J gene: TRBJ2-5
V gene: TRBV7-2
clone size: .
D gene: .
CDR3 length: 14

CDR3 protein: CASRLAPRFYEQYF
CDR3 DNA: TGTGCAAGTCGCTTAGCCCCACGGTTCTACGAGCAGTACTTC
J gene: TRBJ2-7
V gene: TRBV12-2
clone size: .
D gene: .
CDR3 length: 14

CDR3 protein: CSASPGGQGMGYGYTF
CDR3 DNA: TGCAGTGCTAGTCCCGGGGGACAGGGGATGGGCTATGGCTACACCTTC
J gene: TRBJ1-2
V gene: TRBV20-1
clone size: .
D gene: TRBD1
CDR3 length: 16

CDR3 protein: CASSPLLAGGPGEQFF
CDR3 DNA: TGTGCCAGCTCACCATTGCTAGCGGGGGGGCCTGGTGAGCAGTTCTTC
J gene: TRBJ2-1
V gene: TRBV18
clone size: .
D gene: TRBD2
CDR3 length: 16

CDR3 protein: CASSSSAGGGRNTQYF
CDR3 DNA: TGTGCCAGCAGCTCCTCCGCCGGGGGGGGGCGGAATACGCAGTATTTT
J gene: TRBJ2-3
V gene: TRBV7-6
clone size: .
D gene: TRBD2
CDR3 length: 16

CDR3 protein: CASSSPAYEQYF
CDR3 DNA: TGTGCCAGCAGTTCCCCAGCCTACGAGCAGTACTTC
J gene: TRBJ2-7
V gene: TRBV6-5
clone size: .
D gene: .
CDR3 length: 12

CDR3 protein: CASSWLGGAGANVLTF
CDR3 DNA: TGTGCCAGCAGTTGGCTTGGGGGGGCTGGGGCCAACGTCCTGACTTTC
J gene: TRBJ2-6
V gene: TRBV27
clone size: .
D gene: TRBD2
CDR3 length: 16

CDR3 protein: CASSLQGPSSAFF
CDR3 DNA: TGCGCCAGCAGTTTACAGGGCCCGTCGTCGGCTTTCTTT
J gene: TRBJ1-1
V gene: TRBV5-1
clone size: .
D gene: .
CDR3 length: 13

CDR3 protein: CASSPEVVKFFSGNTIYF
CDR3 DNA: TGTGCCAGCAGCCCCGAGGTGGTCAAATTTTTCTCTGGAAACACCATATATTTT
J gene: TRBJ1-3
V gene: TRBV3-1/TRBV3-2
clone size: .
D gene: .
CDR3 length: 18

CDR3 protein: CASRQGNPDTQYF
CDR3 DNA: TGTGCCAGCAGACAGGGGAACCCAGATACGCAGTATTTT
J gene: TRBJ2-3
V gene: TRBV5-4
clone size: .
D gene: TRBD1
CDR3 length: 13

CDR3 protein: CASGLLAGIYNEQFF
CDR3 DNA: TGCGCCAGCGGGCTCCTAGCGGGGATTTACAATGAGCAGTTCTTC
J gene: TRBJ2-1
V gene: TRBV5-1
clone size: once
D gene: TRBD2
CDR3 length: 15

CDR3 protein: CASSAAGTTSYEQYF
CDR3 DNA: TGTGCCAGCAGCGCAGCCGGGACTACATCCTACGAGCAGTACTTC
J gene: TRBJ2-7
V gene: TRBV9
clone size: .
D gene: TRBD2
CDR3 length: 15

CDR3 protein: CASSEGNSNQPQHF
CDR3 DNA: TGTGCCAGCAGTGAGGGCAATAGCAATCAGCCCCAGCATTTT
J gene: TRBJ1-5
V gene: TRBV25-1
clone size: .
D gene: .
CDR3 length: 14

CDR3 protein: CASSPRQGDGYTF
CDR3 DNA: TGTGCCAGCAGCCCCCGACAGGGGGACGGCTACACCTTC
J gene: TRBJ1-2
V gene: TRBV11-2
clone size: .
D gene: TRBD1
CDR3 length: 13

CDR3 protein: CASGNRDNYNSPLHF
CDR3 DNA: TGTGCCAGCGGAAACCGGGACAACTATAATTCACCCCTCCACTTT
J gene: TRBJ1-6
V gene: TRBV6-6
clone size: .
D gene: .
CDR3 length: 15

CDR3 protein: CASSQLGGQPLVLHF
CDR3 DNA: TGTGCCAGCAGCCAACTTGGGGGACAGCCCTTAGTCCTCCACTTT
J gene: TRBJ1-6
V gene: TRBV3-1/TRBV3-2
clone size: .
D gene: TRBD1
CDR3 length: 15

CDR3 protein: CASSVTANYGYTF
CDR3 DNA: TGCGCCAGCAGCGTGACAGCTAACTATGGCTACACCTTC
J gene: TRBJ1-2
V gene: TRBV5-1
clone size: .
D gene: .
CDR3 length: 13

CDR3 protein: CASSLVQGGYTF
CDR3 DNA: TGTGCCAGCAGCTTAGTTCAGGGGGGCTACACCTTC
J gene: TRBJ1-2
V gene: TRBV11-2
clone size: once
D gene: .
CDR3 length: 12

CDR3 protein: CASLNGQGENTEAFF
CDR3 DNA: TGTGCCAGCCTTAACGGACAGGGAGAGAACACTGAAGCTTTCTTT
J gene: TRBJ1-1
V gene: TRBV6-5
clone size: .
D gene: TRBD1
CDR3 length: 15

CDR3 protein: CASRIRPGDTGELFF
CDR3 DNA: TGTGCCAGCAGGATCCGACCCGGGGACACCGGGGAGCTGTTTTTT
J gene: TRBJ2-2
V gene: TRBV28
clone size: .
D gene: .
CDR3 length: 15

CDR3 protein: CASSFGLLPDTQYF
CDR3 DNA: TGTGCCAGCAGCTTTGGCCTTCTCCCAGATACGCAGTATTTT
J gene: TRBJ2-3
V gene: TRBV7-2
clone size: .
D gene: .
CDR3 length: 14

CDR3 protein: CASSGDIFSYYGYTF
CDR3 DNA: TGTGCCAGCAGCGGGGACATCTTCTCGTATTATGGCTACACCTTC
J gene: TRBJ1-2
V gene: TRBV9
clone size: once
D gene: .
CDR3 length: 15

CDR3 protein: CASSEMIAESTDTQYF
CDR3 DNA: TGTGCCAGCAGTGAAATGATAGCGGAAAGCACAGATACGCAGTATTTT
J gene: TRBJ2-3
V gene: TRBV6-1
clone size: few
D gene: .
CDR3 length: 16

CDR3 protein: CASSFGGEGRSTGELFF
CDR3 DNA: TGTGCCAGCAGCTTCGGGGGGGAGGGAAGGAGTACCGGGGAGCTGTTTTTT
J gene: TRBJ2-2
V gene: TRBV7-8
clone size: .
D gene: TRBD2
CDR3 length: 17